Presented here are 13 T cell receptor beta chains from one specimen sequenced in a study of control samples from healthy donors and cancer patients. The method was immunoSEQ multiplex PCR; TCRdb's version includes in-frame clones alone and lacks a portion of them. The sample has 85,000 to 95,000 clones; around 89% are singletons. The sequenced sample consisted of blood. These receptors all come from a woman aged 70-85 years in good health.

This clone was picked up one time. V usage is TRBV28 and J usage is TRBJ2-4; 7 nucleotides match TRBD1. V lost 4 bases to trimming and J lost 1 base; unmatched junction nucleotides: 7. The length of the CDR3 is 16 residues. The germline gives CDR1 MDHEN, CDR2 SYDVKM. CDR3 sequence reads: CASSSTGERAKNIQYF. CDR3 nucleotides: TGTGCCAGCAGTTCCACAGGGGAGAGGGCCAAAAACATTCAGTACTTC.

The V and J genes are TRBV2 and TRBJ1-1; 7 positions match TRBD1. V lost 8 bases to trimming and J lost 0 bases; unmatched junction nucleotides: 9. CDR1 SNHLY and CDR2 FYNNEI come from the germline V gene. The CDR3 contains 15 residues. The CDR3 coding sequence is TGTGCCAGCGGCCGGGACAGACAAATGAACACTGAAGCTTTCTTT. Translated, it gives CASGRDRQMNTEAFF.

The V and J genes are TRBV27 and TRBJ1-5; tentative D call: TRBD1 (5 bases). There are 14 residues in the CDR3. V dropped 5 bases and J dropped 5 bases, with 13 bases sitting between them. Per germline, CDR1 MNHEY and CDR2 SMNVEV (reference sequence). This CDR3 is CASSPGTPYQPQHF. The CDR3 nucleotides read TGTGCCAGCAGTCCCGGGACCCCTTATCAGCCCCAGCATTTT.

The chain uses TRBV5-1 and TRBJ2-1; TRBD1 matches at 8 bases. V was clipped by 3 bases and J by 3 bases; unmatched bases: 5. The CDR3 is 15 residues long. Germline V gene sequence: CDR1 SGHRS, CDR2 YFSETQ. CDR3 nucleotide sequence: TGCGCCAGCAGCTCGGAGGGACAGGACTACAATGAGCAGTTCTTC. Amino acid sequence: CASSSEGQDYNEQFF.

This sequence joins TRBV5-1 and TRBJ2-5; TRBD1 matches 7 bases. Trimming removed 5 bases from V and 4 bases from J; junction bases left unmatched: 20. The CDR3 runs 18 residues. Germline V lookup: CDR1 SGHRS, CDR2 YFSETQ. The CDR3 loop reads CASSSNHFGTDPRETQYF. CDR3 in DNA: TGCGCCAGCAGTTCTAACCACTTCGGGACAGACCCTCGAGAGACCCAGTACTTC.

The rearrangement joins TRBV4-3 to TRBJ1-1, with D possibly matching TRBD1 (5 bases). The CDR3 is made up of 13 amino acids. CDR1 is LGHNA and CDR2 is YSLEER in the germline V gene. The germline V and J ends were trimmed by 4 bases and 5 bases, with 11 bases remaining between them. The CDR3: CASSRVRETEAFF. The CDR3 DNA sequence: TGCGCCAGCAGCCGAGTCAGGGAAACTGAAGCTTTCTTT.

The V gene is TRBV3-1 (or the pseudogene TRBV3-2), the J gene TRBJ1-1; D not certain. This CDR3 has 14 residues. Trimming left V 1 base short and J 4 bases short, with 10 bases between. Germline CDR1 reads LGHDT; CDR2 reads YNNKEL (reference sequence). CDR3 sequence (DNA): TGTGCCAGCAGCCAAGGAACATCAGGCACTGAAGCTTTCTTT. This translates into CASSQGTSGTEAFF.

The V and J genes are TRBV6-5 and TRBJ1-6, with a possible D match to TRBD1 (6 bases). CDR1 and CDR2 (germline): MNHEY, SVGAGI. The V end was cut by 6 bases, the J end by 4 bases, with 13 bases between. CDR3 length: 15 residues. CDR3 in DNA: TGTGCCAGCAGCCCCAGACAGGAGTATAATTCACCCCTCCACTTT. Protein: CASSPRQEYNSPLHF.

The chain couples TRBV5-8 to TRBJ2-7, with TRBD2 matching 11 bases. The CDR3 runs to 14 residues. Trimming at V came to 2 bases and at J to 4 bases, leaving 2 bases not matched to a gene. CDR1 and CDR2 (germline): SGHTS, YDEGEE. The CDR3 DNA reads as TGTGCCAGCAGCTTTACTAGCGGGAGATACGAGCAGTACTTC. This sequence encodes CASSFTSGRYEQYF.

J is TRBJ1-5 and V is TRBV19; D is unclear. Germline-derived CDR1 and CDR2 are LNHDA and SQIVND (reference sequence). The CDR3 extends over 16 amino acids. The ends were cut back, 0 bases at V and 9 bases at J, with 18 bases in the middle. This CDR3 reads CASSIEAGLIQWPQHF. The DNA of the CDR3 is TGTGCCAGTAGTATAGAGGCGGGATTAATACAATGGCCCCAGCATTTT.

CDR3 loop: CASSQGASGSTDTQYF. Here the CDR3 DNA reads TGCGCCAGCAGCCAAGGGGCTAGCGGTAGCACAGATACGCAGTATTTT. The chain recombines TRBV4-3 with TRBJ2-3; 7 bases fit TRBD2. V trimming: 1 base; J trimming: 0 bases; junction bases outside the gene matches: 4. The CDR3 is 16 amino acids. CDR1 and CDR2 from the germline V gene are LGHNA and YSLEER.

The chain uses TRBV29-1 and TRBJ1-2, with D maybe TRBD1 (5 bases). CDR3 length equals 12 residues. The ends were cut back, 3 bases at V and 8 bases at J, with 13 bases in the middle. From germline, CDR1 is SQVTM and CDR2 ANQGSEA. This CDR3 is CSVDSGGRGYTF. CDR3 bases: TGCAGCGTTGACTCGGGGGGGAGAGGCTACACCTTC.

V usage is TRBV5-8 and J usage is TRBJ2-5; perhaps TRBD1 as D (6 bases). The V end lost 4 bases, the J end lost 2 bases, and 15 bases lay between the germline ends. In germline, CDR1 is SGHTS, CDR2 YDEGEE. CDR3 length equals 15 residues. CDR3 DNA: TGTGCCAGCAGCCCACAGGGTTTGAATCAAGAGACCCAGTACTTC. It translates to CASSPQGLNQETQYF.